This TCR beta chain stems from a study of identical twins. Whole-study results and caveats: An excess of low generation probability was shown by twin-shared out-of-frame alpha sequences. Memory repertoires lacked the insertion deficit that abundant cord blood beta clonotypes showed.

Germline V gene lookup returns CDR1 MNHEY and CDR2 SMNVEV (reference sequence). The CDR3 totals 14 residues. Trimming cost V 4 bases and J 10 bases, with 17 bases left between them. One entry per CDR3 protein results from TCRdb running MiXCR on the 5' RACE reads. This sample has 200,000 to 250,000 distinct CDR3 sequences, with approximately 7.3% found just once. In regard to this clonotype: Its antigen is still unknown.

This same sample was also taken into another study, of yellow fever vaccine responses in identical twins. That paper states: Reported findings indicate that twins' vaccine T cell responses seemed partially convergent, partially personalized.

The sequenced sample was CD8+ T cells sorted from blood. The TCR sequence derives from a woman aged 18-29 years in good health. V and J are TRBV27 and TRBJ2-1; D is unresolved. The CDR3 here is CASSSPGASREQFF. The CDR3 DNA is TGTGCCAGCAGTTCCCCGGGCGCCTCACGGGAGCAGTTCTTC.